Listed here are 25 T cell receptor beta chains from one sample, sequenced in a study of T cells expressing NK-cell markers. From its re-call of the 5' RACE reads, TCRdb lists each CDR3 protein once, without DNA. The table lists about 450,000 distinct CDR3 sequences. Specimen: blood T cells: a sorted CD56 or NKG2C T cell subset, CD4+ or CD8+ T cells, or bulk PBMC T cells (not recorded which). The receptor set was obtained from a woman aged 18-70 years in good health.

CDR3 sequence reads: CAISLAGGGDEQFF. This chain joins TRBV6-4 and TRBJ2-1; TCRdb proposes TRBD2, but this gene call is untestable without DNA. The length of the CDR3 is 14 residues. CDR1 MRHNA and CDR2 SNTAGT come from the germline V gene.

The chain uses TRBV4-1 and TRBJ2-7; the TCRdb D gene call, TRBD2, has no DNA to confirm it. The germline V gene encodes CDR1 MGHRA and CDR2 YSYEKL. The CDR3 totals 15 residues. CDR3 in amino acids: CASSPIGGSDYEQYF.

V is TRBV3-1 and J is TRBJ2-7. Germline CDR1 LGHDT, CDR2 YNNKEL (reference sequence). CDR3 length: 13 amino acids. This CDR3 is CASSQDGPYEQYF.

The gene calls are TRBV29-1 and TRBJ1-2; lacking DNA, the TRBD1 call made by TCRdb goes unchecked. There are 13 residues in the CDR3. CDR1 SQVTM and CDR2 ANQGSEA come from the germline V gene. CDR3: CSVAGGVFYGYTF.

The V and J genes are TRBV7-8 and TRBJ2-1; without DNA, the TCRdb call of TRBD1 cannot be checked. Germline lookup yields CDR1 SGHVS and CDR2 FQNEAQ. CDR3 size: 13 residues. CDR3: CAGSGTVRNEQFF.

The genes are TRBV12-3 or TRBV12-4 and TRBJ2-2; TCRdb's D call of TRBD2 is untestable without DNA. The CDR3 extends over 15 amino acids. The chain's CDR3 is CASSLGQAGTGELFF.

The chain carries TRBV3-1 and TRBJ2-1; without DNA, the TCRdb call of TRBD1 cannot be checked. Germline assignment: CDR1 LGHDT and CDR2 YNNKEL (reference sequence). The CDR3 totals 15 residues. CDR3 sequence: CASTLGTGRYNEQFF.

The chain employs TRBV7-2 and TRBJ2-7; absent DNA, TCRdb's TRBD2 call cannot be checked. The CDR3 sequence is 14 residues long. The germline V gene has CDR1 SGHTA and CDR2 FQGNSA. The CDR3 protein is CASSLIGSRDEQYF.

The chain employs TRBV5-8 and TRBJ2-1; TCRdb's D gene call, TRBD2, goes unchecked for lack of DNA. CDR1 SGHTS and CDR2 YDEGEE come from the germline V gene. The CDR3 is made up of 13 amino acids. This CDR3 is CASSLVGRDEQFF.

CDR3 amino acids: CASSSESGYTF. V gene TRBV6-5 combines with J gene TRBJ1-2. The CDR3 has 11 amino acids. CDR1 is MNHEY, CDR2 SVGAGI, per germline.

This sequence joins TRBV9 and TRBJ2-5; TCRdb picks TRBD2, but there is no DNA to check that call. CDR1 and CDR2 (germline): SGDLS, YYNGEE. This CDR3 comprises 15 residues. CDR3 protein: CASSGTGGLGETQYF.

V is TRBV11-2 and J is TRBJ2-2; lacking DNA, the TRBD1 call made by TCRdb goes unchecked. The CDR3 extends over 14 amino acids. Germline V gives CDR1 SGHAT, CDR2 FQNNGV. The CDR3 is CASSLGGGGRGAVF.

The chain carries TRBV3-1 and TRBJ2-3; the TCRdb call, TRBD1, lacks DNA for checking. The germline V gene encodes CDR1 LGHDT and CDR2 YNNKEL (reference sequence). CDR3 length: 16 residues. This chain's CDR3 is CASSQPGTGARDTQYF.

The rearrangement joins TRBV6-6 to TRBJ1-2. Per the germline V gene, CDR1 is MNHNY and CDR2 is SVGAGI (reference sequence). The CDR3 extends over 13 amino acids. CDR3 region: CASTNGANYGYTF.

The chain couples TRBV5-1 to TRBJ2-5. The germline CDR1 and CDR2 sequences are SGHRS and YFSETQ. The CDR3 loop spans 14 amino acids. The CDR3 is CASKPYLGEETQYF.

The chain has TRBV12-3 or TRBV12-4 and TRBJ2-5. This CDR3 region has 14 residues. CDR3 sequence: CASSFFRTQETQYF.

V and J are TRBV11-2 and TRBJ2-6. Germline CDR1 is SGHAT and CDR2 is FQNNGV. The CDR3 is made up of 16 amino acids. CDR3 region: CASSLLASSGANVLTF.

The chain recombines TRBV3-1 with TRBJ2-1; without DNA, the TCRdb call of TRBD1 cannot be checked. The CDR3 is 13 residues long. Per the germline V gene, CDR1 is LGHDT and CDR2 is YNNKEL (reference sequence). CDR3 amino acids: CASSHGANNEQFF.

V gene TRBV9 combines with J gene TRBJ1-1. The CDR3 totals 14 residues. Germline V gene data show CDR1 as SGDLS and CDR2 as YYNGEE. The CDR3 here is CASSVAGLNTEAFF.

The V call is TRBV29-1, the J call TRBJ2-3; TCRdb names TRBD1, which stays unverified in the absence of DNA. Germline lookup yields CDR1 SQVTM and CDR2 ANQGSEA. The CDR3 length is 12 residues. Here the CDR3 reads CSIAQGSGTQYF.

The CDR3 sequence: CASSIQGANQPQHF. This sequence joins TRBV19 and TRBJ1-5; as DNA is missing, the TRBD1 call by TCRdb cannot be tested. Germline V gene sequence: CDR1 LNHDA, CDR2 SQIVND (reference sequence). The CDR3 is 14 amino acids.

The CDR3 sequence is CASSPFLGKGETQYF. This rearrangement joins TRBV28 to TRBJ2-5; TCRdb names TRBD1, which stays unverified in the absence of DNA. CDR1 MDHEN and CDR2 SYDVKM come from the germline V gene. The CDR3 is 15 residues long.

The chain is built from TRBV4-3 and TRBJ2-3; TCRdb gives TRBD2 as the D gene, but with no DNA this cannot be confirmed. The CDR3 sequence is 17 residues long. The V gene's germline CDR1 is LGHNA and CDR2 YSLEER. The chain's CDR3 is CASSARSGGTSTDTQYF.

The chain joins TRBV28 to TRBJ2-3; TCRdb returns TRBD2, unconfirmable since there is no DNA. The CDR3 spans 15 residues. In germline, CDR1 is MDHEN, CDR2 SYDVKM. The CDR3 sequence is CASSFPSTSGRSQYF.

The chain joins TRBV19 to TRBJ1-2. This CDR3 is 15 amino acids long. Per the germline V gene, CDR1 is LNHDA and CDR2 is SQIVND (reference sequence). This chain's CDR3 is CASSMERAGEYGYTF.